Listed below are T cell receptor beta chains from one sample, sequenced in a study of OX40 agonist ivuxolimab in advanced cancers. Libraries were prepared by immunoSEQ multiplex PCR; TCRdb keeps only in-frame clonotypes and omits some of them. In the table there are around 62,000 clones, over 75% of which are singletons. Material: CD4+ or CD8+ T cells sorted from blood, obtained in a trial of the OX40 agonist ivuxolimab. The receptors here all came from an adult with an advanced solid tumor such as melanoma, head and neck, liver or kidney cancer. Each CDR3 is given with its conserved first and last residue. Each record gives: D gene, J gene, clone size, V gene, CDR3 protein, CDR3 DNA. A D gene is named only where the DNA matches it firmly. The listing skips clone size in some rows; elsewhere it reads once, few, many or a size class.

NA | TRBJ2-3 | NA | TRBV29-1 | CSVSPGRSTDTQYF | TGCAGCGTTTCTCCCGGGAGAAGCACAGATACGCAGTATTTT
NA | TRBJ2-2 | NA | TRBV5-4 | CASSLPGSSAGELFF | TGTGCCAGCAGCTTGCCGGGGTCATCTGCCGGGGAGCTGTTTTTT
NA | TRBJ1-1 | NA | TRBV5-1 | CASSFRGNTEAFF | TGCGCCAGCAGCTTCAGGGGGAACACTGAAGCTTTCTTT
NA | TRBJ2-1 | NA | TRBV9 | CASSLRGTGLLAGFYNEQFF | TGTGCCAGCAGCTTGCGAGGGACAGGCCTGTTAGCGGGTTTCTACAATGAGCAGTTCTTC
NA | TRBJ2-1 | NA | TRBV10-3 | CAISDRGARNEQFF | TGTGCCATCAGTGATCGCGGGGCCCGCAATGAGCAGTTCTTC
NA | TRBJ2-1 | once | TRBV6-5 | CASSYGDGEQFF | TGTGCCAGCAGTTACGGGGACGGAGAGCAGTTCTTC
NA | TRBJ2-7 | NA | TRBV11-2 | CASSPKVSGYEQYF | TGTGCCAGCAGCCCGAAGGTTAGCGGTTACGAGCAGTACTTC
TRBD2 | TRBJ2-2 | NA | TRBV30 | CAWFSGRALTGELFF | TGTGCCTGGTTTAGCGGGAGGGCCCTCACCGGGGAGCTGTTTTTT
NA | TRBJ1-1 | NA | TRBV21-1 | CASSKALYGPKVVEAFF | TGTGCCAGCAGCAAAGCGCTTTATGGACCCAAAGTGGTTGAAGCTTTCTTT
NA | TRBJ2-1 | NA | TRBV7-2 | CASSLAGRSVGEQFF | TGTGCCAGCAGCTTAGCGGGGAGGAGCGTTGGTGAGCAGTTCTTC
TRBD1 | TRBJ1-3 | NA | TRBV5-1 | CASSHPGQGLGNTIYF | TGCGCCAGCAGCCATCCGGGACAGGGTCTTGGAAACACCATATATTTT
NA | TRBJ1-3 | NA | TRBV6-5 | CASRTFSGNTIYF | TGTGCCAGCAGGACCTTCTCTGGAAACACCATATATTTT
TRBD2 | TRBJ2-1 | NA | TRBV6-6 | CASKTGGARNEQFF | TGTGCCAGCAAAACGGGAGGAGCCAGGAATGAGCAGTTCTTC
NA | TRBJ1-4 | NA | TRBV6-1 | CASRDLRGAREKLFF | TGTGCCAGCAGAGACCTCCGGGGAGCCCGTGAAAAACTGTTTTTT
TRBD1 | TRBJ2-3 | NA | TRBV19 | CASSMGQRSTDTQYF | TGTGCCAGTAGTATGGGACAGCGTAGCACAGATACGCAGTATTTT
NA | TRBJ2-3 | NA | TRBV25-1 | CASSGQATDTQYF | TGTGCCAGCAGTGGACAGGCAACAGATACGCAGTATTTT
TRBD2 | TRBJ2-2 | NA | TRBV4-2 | CASSPHLAGVGHNTGELFF | TGTGCCAGCAGCCCGCACCTAGCGGGAGTCGGCCATAACACCGGGGAGCTGTTTTTT
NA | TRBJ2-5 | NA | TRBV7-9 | CASSLISQGQYF | TGTGCCAGCAGCCTCATAAGCCAGGGGCAGTACTTC
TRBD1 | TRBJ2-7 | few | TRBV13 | CASSTGVGQYF | TGTGCCAGCAGTACAGGGGTAGGGCAGTACTTC
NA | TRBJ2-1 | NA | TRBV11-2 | CASSPLTGRDNEQFF | TGTGCCAGCAGCCCGCTGACTGGCCGCGACAATGAGCAGTTCTTC
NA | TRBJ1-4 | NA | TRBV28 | CASRLGGKLFF | TGTGCCAGCAGACTTGGGGGAAAACTGTTTTTT
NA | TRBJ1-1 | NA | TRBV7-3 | CASSPVGGTEAFF | TGTGCCAGCAGCCCGGTTGGGGGTACTGAAGCTTTCTTT
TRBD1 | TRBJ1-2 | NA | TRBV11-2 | CASSSPGQGWNYGYTF | TGTGCCAGCAGTTCCCCGGGACAGGGGTGGAACTATGGCTACACCTTC
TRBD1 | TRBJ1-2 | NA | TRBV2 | CASMGEIDRESRGYTF | TGTGCCAGCATGGGGGAGATAGACAGGGAGTCGCGGGGCTACACCTTC
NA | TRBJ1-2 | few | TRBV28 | CASSSSQGGYGYTF | TGTGCCAGCAGTTCTTCCCAGGGTGGCTATGGCTACACCTTC
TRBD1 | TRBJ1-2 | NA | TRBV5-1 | CASSYGTGGAYGYTF | TGCGCCAGCAGCTACGGGACAGGGGGTGCCTATGGCTACACCTTC
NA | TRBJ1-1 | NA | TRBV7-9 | CASSLGRSPNTEAFF | TGTGCCAGCAGCTTAGGTCGCAGCCCGAACACTGAAGCTTTCTTT
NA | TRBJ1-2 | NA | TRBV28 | CASSLGRTVFYGYTF | TGTGCCAGCAGTTTAGGAAGGACCGTCTTCTATGGCTACACCTTC
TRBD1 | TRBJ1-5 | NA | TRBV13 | CASSPRKDRGGRNQPQHF | TGTGCCAGCAGCCCCCGAAAAGACAGGGGCGGCCGGAATCAGCCCCAGCATTTT
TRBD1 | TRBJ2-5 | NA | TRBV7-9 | CASSSIGTAKETQYF | TGTGCCAGCAGCTCAATAGGGACAGCGAAGGAGACCCAGTACTTC
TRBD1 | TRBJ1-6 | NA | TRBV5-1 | CASSSEGASGSPLHF | TGCGCCAGCAGCTCCGAGGGGGCTTCGGGTTCACCCCTCCACTTT
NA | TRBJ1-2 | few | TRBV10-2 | CASRGPGGYTF | TGCGCCAGCAGGGGTCCCGGGGGCTACACCTTC
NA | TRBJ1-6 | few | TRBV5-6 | CASSLVRGNSSPLHF | TGTGCCAGCAGCTTGGTAAGAGGGAATAGTTCACCCCTCCACTTT
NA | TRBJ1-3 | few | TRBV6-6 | CASSYGGGASGNTIYF | TGTGCCAGCAGTTACGGAGGGGGTGCCTCTGGAAACACCATATATTTT
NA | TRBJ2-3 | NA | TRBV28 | CASSFAGRGTDTQYF | TGTGCCAGCAGTTTCGCTGGCAGGGGCACAGATACGCAGTATTTT
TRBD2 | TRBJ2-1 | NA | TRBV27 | CASSGTSGNNEQFF | TGTGCCAGCAGCGGGACTAGCGGGAACAATGAGCAGTTCTTC
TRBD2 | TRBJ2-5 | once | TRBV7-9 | CASSFFLAGQETQYF | TGTGCCAGCAGCTTTTTCCTAGCGGGGCAAGAGACCCAGTACTTC
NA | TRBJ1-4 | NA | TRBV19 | CASNHAGATNEKLFF | TGTGCCAGTAATCATGCGGGCGCAACTAATGAAAAACTGTTTTTT
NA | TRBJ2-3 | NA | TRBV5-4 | CASIPGASGPSDTQYF | TGTGCCAGCATCCCGGGGGCTAGCGGTCCTTCAGATACGCAGTATTTT
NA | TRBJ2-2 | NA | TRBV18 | CASSRGRTGELFF | TGTGCCAGCTCCCGGGGGAGAACCGGGGAGCTGTTTTTT
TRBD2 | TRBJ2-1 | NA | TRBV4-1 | CASSRPGGSYNEQFF | TGCGCCAGCAGCCGGCCGGGAGGCTCCTACAATGAGCAGTTCTTC
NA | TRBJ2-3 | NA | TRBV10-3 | CAIRVQGTDTQYF | TGTGCCATCAGAGTACAGGGAACAGATACGCAGTATTTT
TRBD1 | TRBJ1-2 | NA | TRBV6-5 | CASSYRGTGNYGYTF | TGTGCCAGCAGTTACCGCGGGACAGGGAACTATGGCTACACCTTC
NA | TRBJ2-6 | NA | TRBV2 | CASSPGWMGRVSSGANVLTF | TGTGCCAGCAGTCCTGGGTGGATGGGACGGGTGAGCTCTGGGGCCAACGTCCTGACTTTC
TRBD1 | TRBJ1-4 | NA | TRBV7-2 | CASSLTGGKEKLFF | TGTGCCAGCAGCTTGACAGGGGGGAAAGAAAAACTGTTTTTT
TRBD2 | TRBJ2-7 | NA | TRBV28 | CASGGVGGIYEQYF | TGTGCCAGCGGGGGGGTGGGAGGCATCTACGAGCAGTACTTC
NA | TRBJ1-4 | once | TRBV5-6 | CASSPSGGTNEKLFF | TGTGCCAGCAGCCCTTCAGGTGGAACTAATGAAAAACTGTTTTTT
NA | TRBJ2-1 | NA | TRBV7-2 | CASSLKEAGEQFF | TGTGCCAGCAGCTTAAAGGAAGCAGGTGAGCAGTTCTTC
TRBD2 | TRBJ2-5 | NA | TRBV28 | CASSSGLAGAPRETQYF | TGTGCCAGCAGTTCGGGACTAGCGGGAGCGCCAAGAGAGACCCAGTACTTC
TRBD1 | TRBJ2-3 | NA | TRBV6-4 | CASSERQGGTDTQYF | TGTGCCAGCAGTGAACGACAGGGGGGCACAGATACGCAGTATTTT